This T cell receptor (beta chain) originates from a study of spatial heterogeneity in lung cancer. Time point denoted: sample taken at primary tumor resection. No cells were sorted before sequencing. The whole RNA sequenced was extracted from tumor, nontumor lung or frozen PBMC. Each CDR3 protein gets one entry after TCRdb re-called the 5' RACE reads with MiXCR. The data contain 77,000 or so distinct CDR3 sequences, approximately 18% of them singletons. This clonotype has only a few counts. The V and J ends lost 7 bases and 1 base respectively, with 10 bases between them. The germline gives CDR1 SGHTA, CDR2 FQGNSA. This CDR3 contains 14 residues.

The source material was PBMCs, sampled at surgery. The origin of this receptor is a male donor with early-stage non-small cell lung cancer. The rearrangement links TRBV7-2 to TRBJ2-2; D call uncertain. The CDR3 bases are TGTGCCAGCACCCCTCCGGTGAACACCGGGGAGCTGTTTTTT. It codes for CASTPPVNTGELFF.